This T cell receptor (beta chain) was captured by sequencing in a study of blood T cell repertoires in COVID-19. This CDR3 has 13 residues. V lost 6 bases and J lost 5; bases outside the gene matches: 6. From germline, CDR1 is SNHLY and CDR2 FYNNEI. The repertoire was sequenced with immunoSEQ multiplex PCR; TCRdb's copy has only in-frame clones and lacks some. The profile shows under 150,000 clones, about 80% of them singletons. This clone was seen a few times. This receptor was taken from a woman aged 60-75 years with acute or convalescent COVID-19. The chain couples TRBV2 to TRBJ2-5; TRBD1 aligns across 7 bases. Sequencing was done on a sample of peripheral blood. The CDR3 region has the DNA TGTGCCAGCAGCCTACAGGGGATCGAGACCCAGTACTTC. Translation gives CASSLQGIETQYF.